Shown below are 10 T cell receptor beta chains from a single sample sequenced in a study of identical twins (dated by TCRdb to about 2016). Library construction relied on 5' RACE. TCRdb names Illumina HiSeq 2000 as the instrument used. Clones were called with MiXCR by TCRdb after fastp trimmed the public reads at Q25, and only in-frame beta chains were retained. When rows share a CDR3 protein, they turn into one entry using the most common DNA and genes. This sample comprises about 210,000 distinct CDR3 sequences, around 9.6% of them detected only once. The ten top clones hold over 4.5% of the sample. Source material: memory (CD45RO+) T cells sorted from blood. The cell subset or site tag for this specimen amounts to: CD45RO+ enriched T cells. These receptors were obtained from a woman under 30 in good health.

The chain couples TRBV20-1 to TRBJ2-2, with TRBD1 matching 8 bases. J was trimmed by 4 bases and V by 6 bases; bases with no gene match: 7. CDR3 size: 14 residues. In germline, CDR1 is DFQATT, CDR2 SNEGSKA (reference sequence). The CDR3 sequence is CSATSGGSTGELFF. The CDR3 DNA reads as TGCAGTGCAACGTCAGGGGGCAGCACCGGGGAGCTGTTTTTT.

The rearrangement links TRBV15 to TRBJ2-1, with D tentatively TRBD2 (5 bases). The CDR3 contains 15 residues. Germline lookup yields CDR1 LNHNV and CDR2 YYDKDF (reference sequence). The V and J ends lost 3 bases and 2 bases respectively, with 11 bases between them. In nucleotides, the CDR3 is TGTGCCACCAGCAGTAAAATCGGGGCCTACAATGAGCAGTTCTTC. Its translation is CATSSKIGAYNEQFF.

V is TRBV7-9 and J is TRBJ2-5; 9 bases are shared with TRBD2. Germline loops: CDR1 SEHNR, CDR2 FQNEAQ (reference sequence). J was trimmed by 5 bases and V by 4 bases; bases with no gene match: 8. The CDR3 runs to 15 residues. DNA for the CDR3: TGTGCCAGCAGCTACGGTAGCGGGAGTAGGGAGACCCAGTACTTC. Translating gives CASSYGSGSRETQYF. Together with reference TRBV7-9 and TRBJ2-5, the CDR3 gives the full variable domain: DTGVSQNPRHKITKRGQNVTFRCDPISEHNRLYWYRQTLGQGPEFLTYFQNEAQLEKSRLLSDRFSAERPKGSFSTLEIQRTEQGDSAMYLCASSYGSGSRETQYFGPGTRLLVL.

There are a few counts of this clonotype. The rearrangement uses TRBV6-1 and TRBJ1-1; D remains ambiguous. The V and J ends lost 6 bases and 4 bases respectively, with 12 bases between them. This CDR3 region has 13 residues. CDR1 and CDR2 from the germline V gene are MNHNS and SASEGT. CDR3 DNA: TGTGCCAGCAGGCCCGACGTAGCCACTGAAGCTTTCTTT. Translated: CASRPDVATEAFF.

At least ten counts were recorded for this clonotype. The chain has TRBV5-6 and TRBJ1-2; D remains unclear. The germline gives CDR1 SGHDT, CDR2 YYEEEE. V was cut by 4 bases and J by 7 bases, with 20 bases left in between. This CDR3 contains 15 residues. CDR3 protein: CASSLPGRGTGGYTF. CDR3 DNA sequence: TGTGCCAGCAGCCTTCCTGGACGGGGAACGGGTGGCTACACCTTC. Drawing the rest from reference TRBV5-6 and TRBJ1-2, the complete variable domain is DAGVTQSPTHLIKTRGQQVTLRCSPKSGHDTVSWYQQALGQGPQFIFQYYEEEERQRGNFPDRFSGHQFPNYSSELNVNALLLGDSALYLCASSLPGRGTGGYTFGSGTRLTVV.

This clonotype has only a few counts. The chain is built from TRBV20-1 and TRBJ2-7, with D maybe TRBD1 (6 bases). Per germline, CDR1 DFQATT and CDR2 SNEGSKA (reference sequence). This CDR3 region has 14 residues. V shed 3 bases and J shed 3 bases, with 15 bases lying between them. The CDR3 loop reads CSARIRGGGYEQYF. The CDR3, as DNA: TGCAGTGCTAGGATCAGGGGCGGTGGCTACGAGCAGTACTTC.

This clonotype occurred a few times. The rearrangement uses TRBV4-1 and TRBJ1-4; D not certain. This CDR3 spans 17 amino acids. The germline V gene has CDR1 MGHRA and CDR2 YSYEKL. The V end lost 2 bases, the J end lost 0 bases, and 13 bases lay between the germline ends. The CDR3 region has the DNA TGCGCCAGCAGCCAATCGTCCAGGCTTGCAACTAATGAAAAACTGTTTTTT. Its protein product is CASSQSSRLATNEKLFF.

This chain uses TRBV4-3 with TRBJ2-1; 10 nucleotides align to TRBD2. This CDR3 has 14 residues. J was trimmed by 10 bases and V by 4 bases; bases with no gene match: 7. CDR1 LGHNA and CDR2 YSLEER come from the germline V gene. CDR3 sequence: CASSPASSGREQFF. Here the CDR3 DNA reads TGCGCCAGCAGCCCCGCAAGTAGCGGGAGGGAGCAGTTCTTC.

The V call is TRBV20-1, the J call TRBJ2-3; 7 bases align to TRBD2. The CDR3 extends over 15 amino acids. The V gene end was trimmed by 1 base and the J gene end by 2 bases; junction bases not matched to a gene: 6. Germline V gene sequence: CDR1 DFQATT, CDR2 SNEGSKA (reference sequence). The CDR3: CSARGMGGDTDTQYF. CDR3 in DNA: TGCAGTGCTAGAGGAATGGGGGGGGACACAGATACGCAGTATTTT.

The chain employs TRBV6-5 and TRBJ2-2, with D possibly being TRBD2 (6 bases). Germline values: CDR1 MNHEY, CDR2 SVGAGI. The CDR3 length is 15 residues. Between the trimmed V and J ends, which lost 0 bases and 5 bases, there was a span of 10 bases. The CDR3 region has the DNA TGTGCCAGCAGTTACTCGGCCAGCGGGACCGGGGAGCTGTTTTTT. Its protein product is CASSYSASGTGELFF.